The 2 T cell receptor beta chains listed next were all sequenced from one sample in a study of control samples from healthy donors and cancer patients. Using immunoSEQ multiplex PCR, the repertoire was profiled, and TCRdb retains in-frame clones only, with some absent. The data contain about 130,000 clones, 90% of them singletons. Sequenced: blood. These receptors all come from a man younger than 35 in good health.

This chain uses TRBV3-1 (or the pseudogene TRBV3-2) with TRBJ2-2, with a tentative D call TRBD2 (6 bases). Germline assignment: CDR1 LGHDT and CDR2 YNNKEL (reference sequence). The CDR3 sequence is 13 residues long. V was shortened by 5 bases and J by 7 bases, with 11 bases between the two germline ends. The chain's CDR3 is CASSTGGIGELFF. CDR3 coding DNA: TGTGCCAGCAGCACCGGGGGTATCGGGGAGCTGTTTTTT.

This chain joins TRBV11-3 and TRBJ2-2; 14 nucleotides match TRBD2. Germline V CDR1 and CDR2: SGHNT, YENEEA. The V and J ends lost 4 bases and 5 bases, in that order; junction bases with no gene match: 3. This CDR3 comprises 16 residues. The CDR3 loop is CASSSGLAGGTGELFF. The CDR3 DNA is TGTGCCAGCAGCTCCGGACTAGCGGGAGGTACCGGGGAGCTGTTTTTT.